These 19 T cell receptor beta chains originate from one sample sequenced in a study of T cell responses to AZD1222 COVID-19 vaccine. TCRdb keeps only in-frame clones here, not all; method: immunoSEQ multiplex PCR. The sample contains around 100,000 clones, approximately 81% of which appear only once. Sequenced here: peripheral blood, sampled 28 days after the second AZD1222 dose. These receptors were obtained from an adult who received the AZD1222 COVID-19 vaccine.

V and J are TRBV18 and TRBJ2-6; D is uncertain. The CDR3 runs 16 residues. Germline CDR1 KGHSH, CDR2 LQKENI. The V and J ends lost 3 bases and 2 bases respectively, with 11 bases between them. CDR3 protein: CASSPQKGAGANVLTF. CDR3 nucleotides: TGTGCCAGCTCACCGCAAAAGGGTGCTGGGGCCAACGTCCTGACTTTC.

This chain links TRBV6-5 with TRBJ1-1, with D possibly TRBD1 on 6 matching bases. Germline-derived CDR1 and CDR2 are MNHEY and SVGAGI. V gave up 5 bases and J gave up 1 base, with 11 bases separating them. The length of the CDR3 is 14 residues. Here the CDR3 DNA reads TGTGCCAGCAGTCAACGGACAGAGAACACTGAAGCTTTCTTT. Residues: CASSQRTENTEAFF.

The chain is built from TRBV5-1 and TRBJ2-1; possible D gene TRBD2, 5 bases. Germline assignment: CDR1 SGHRS and CDR2 YFSETQ. Trimming stripped 4 bases from V and 6 bases from J, with 14 bases between. This CDR3 spans 14 amino acids. The CDR3 region has the DNA TGCGCCAGCAGCCCTGAGGGCACGTCCAATGAGCAGTTCTTC. This sequence encodes CASSPEGTSNEQFF.

In its sample, this clone was seen once. This rearrangement joins TRBV4-1 to TRBJ2-2; D gene uncertain. The CDR3 covers 13 residues. CDR1 and CDR2 from the germline V gene are MGHRA and YSYEKL. Trimming took off 2 bases at V and 14 bases at J, with 15 bases between the two ends. The CDR3 nucleotides read TGCGCCAGCAGCCAAAATCGAGAACGGATACTGTTTTTT. It translates to CASSQNRERILFF.

The rearrangement joins TRBV7-2 to TRBJ2-7, with D possibly being TRBD1 or TRBD2 (5 bases each). CDR3 length: 15 amino acids. Looked up from germline, CDR1 is SGHTA and CDR2 is FQGNSA. Trimming cost V 5 bases and J 2 bases, with 16 bases left between them. CDR3 nucleotides: TGTGCCAGCAGCAACCGGGACGCAAGTACCTACGAGCAGTACTTC. This sequence encodes CASSNRDASTYEQYF.

This sequence joins TRBV5-1 and TRBJ2-1; tentative D call: TRBD2 (6 bases). This CDR3 comprises 14 residues. Trimming removed 0 bases at V and 6 bases at J, with 10 bases between. Germline values: CDR1 SGHRS, CDR2 YFSETQ. CDR3 amino acids: CASSLVGSGNEQFF. DNA of the CDR3: TGCGCCAGCAGCTTGGTCGGTAGCGGCAATGAGCAGTTCTTC.

The chain joins TRBV18 to TRBJ2-7; 13 bases map to TRBD2. Trimming at V came to 5 bases and at J to 5 bases, leaving 18 bases not matched to a gene. Germline CDR1 reads KGHSH; CDR2 reads LQKENI. The CDR3 length is 19 residues. The chain's CDR3 is CASSSLPLTSGGASDEQYF. As DNA, the CDR3 is TGTGCCAGCTCATCCCTACCCCTTACTAGCGGGGGGGCGTCCGACGAGCAGTACTTC.

This clone has just a few counts. The V and J genes are TRBV7-6 and TRBJ2-3, with D hard to call. This CDR3 spans 15 amino acids. V lost 5 bases and J lost 2, with 14 bases in between. Germline CDR1 is SGHVS and CDR2 is FNYEAQ. CDR3 nucleotides: TGTGCCAGCAGCCCGCAATTAAGGGACACAGATACGCAGTATTTT. Protein product: CASSPQLRDTDTQYF.

The rearrangement joins TRBV2 to TRBJ2-7; 10 bases match TRBD2. Germline loops: CDR1 SNHLY, CDR2 FYNNEI. After removal of 8 bases from V and 7 bases from J, the junction contained 5 bases not matched to a gene. The CDR3 extends over 12 amino acids. In DNA form, the CDR3 reads TGTGCCAGCCTAGCGGGAGTAGGGGAGCAGTACTTC. This translates into CASLAGVGEQYF.

The V and J genes are TRBV3-1 (or the pseudogene TRBV3-2) and TRBJ2-5; 13 nucleotides align to TRBD2. This CDR3 spans 16 amino acids. Trimming removed 4 bases from V and 2 bases from J; junction bases left unmatched: 4. CDR1 LGHDT and CDR2 YNNKEL come from the germline V gene (reference sequence). The CDR3 is CASSLRTSGGQETQYF. The CDR3, as DNA: TGTGCCAGCAGCCTACGGACTAGCGGGGGTCAAGAGACCCAGTACTTC.

The chain uses TRBV5-4 and TRBJ1-2, with unresolved D. V was trimmed by 1 base and J by 2 bases, leaving 3 bases between them. This CDR3 is built from 12 residues. Germline-derived CDR1 and CDR2 are SGHNT and YYREEE (reference sequence). This CDR3 is CASSLSNYGYTF. DNA of the CDR3: TGTGCCAGCAGCTTGTCGAACTATGGCTACACCTTC.

The DNA of the CDR3 is TGTGCCACCAGCAGGGTGGGGGAGACCCAGTACTTC. Translation: CATSRVGETQYF. This chain joins TRBV15 and TRBJ2-5, with D unresolved. Trimming took off 3 bases at V and 5 bases at J, with 7 bases between the two ends. CDR1 is LNHNV, CDR2 YYDKDF, per germline (reference sequence). This CDR3 has 12 residues.

The rearrangement links TRBV4-1 to TRBJ1-1, with TRBD1 matching 9 bases. CDR3 size: 15 residues. Germline trimming cut 4 bases from V and 0 bases from J; bases unmatched to any gene: 3. Germline CDR1 is MGHRA and CDR2 is YSYEKL. This chain's CDR3 is CASSRGQGVNTEAFF. DNA for the CDR3: TGCGCCAGCAGCCGGGGACAGGGCGTGAACACTGAAGCTTTCTTT.

The CDR3 region is CAWSLDLNQPQHF. In DNA form, the CDR3 reads TGTGCCTGGAGTCTCGACCTTAATCAGCCCCAGCATTTT. This chain uses TRBV30 with TRBJ1-5; D gene ambiguous. CDR1 is GTSNPN and CDR2 is SVGIG in the germline V gene (reference sequence). The CDR3 runs to 13 residues. The V gene lost 2 bases and the J gene lost 4 bases, with 9 bases spanning the gap.

The chain employs TRBV29-1 and TRBJ2-3, with TRBD2 identical over 11 bases. V lost 5 bases and J lost 1; bases outside the gene matches: 2. CDR1 is SQVTM and CDR2 is ANQGSEA in the germline V gene. This CDR3 region has 14 residues. CDR3 region: CSVTSGSRTDTQYF. DNA for the CDR3: TGCAGCGTTACTAGCGGGAGTCGCACAGATACGCAGTATTTT.

This clone was recorded once. The chain is built from TRBV10-3 and TRBJ1-5, with 10 bases that match TRBD1. Germline values: CDR1 ENHRY, CDR2 SYGVKD. The CDR3 extends over 15 amino acids. Losses at the gene ends were 6 bases for V and 5 bases for J; bases not matched to a gene: 7. The CDR3: CAIRETGGFDQPQHF. The CDR3 DNA reads TGTGCCATCAGGGAGACAGGGGGCTTTGATCAGCCCCAGCATTTT.

This CDR3 reads CASSFGPSKAPIQYF. The CDR3 nucleotides are TGTGCCAGCAGTTTCGGGCCCTCTAAAGCCCCCATTCAGTACTTC. The chain carries TRBV6-5 and TRBJ2-4; D ambiguous. Germline V gene data show CDR1 as MNHEY and CDR2 as SVGAGI. The CDR3 sequence is 15 residues long. V shed 4 bases and J shed 9 bases, with 19 bases lying between them.

The chain joins TRBV7-2 to TRBJ2-3; tentative D call: TRBD2 (6 bases). Germline V gene sequence: CDR1 SGHTA, CDR2 FQGNSA. The V gene lost 5 bases and the J gene lost 4 bases, with 13 bases spanning the gap. The CDR3 has 14 residues. CDR3 residues: CASSRRGGPDTQYF. CDR3 sequence (DNA): TGTGCCAGCAGCCGGCGTGGAGGGCCAGATACGCAGTATTTT.

The chain links TRBV6-5 to TRBJ1-4, with a tentative D call TRBD1 (5 bases). This CDR3 region has 14 residues. V was trimmed by 6 bases and J by 4 bases, leaving 12 bases between them. Germline values: CDR1 MNHEY, CDR2 SVGAGI. CDR3 loop: CASSEWDRNEKLFF. CDR3 DNA: TGTGCCAGCAGCGAGTGGGACCGTAATGAAAAACTGTTTTTT.